Below are 10 T cell receptor beta chains sequenced from a single sample in a study of T-cell memory formation after mild COVID-19. MiXCR was run by TCRdb on the 5' RACE reads, yielding one entry per CDR3 protein. The data hold about 340,000 distinct CDR3 sequences, with approximately 15% observed a single time. The source material was PBMCs or a T cell subset sorted from them (not recorded which). All receptors derive from a man aged 18 to 29 who had mild COVID-19 (a few samples of this study predate the infection). Cell type and time point are not known.

This clonotype was found once. The CDR3 nucleotides are TGTGCCAGCACGCGGGGGGCATATACGCAGTATTTT. Translated, it gives CASTRGAYTQYF. This rearrangement joins TRBV6-2 or TRBV6-3 to TRBJ2-3, with 8 bases identical to TRBD2. Per germline, CDR1 MNHEY and CDR2 SVGEGT. Losses at the gene ends were 7 bases for V and 7 bases for J; bases not matched to a gene: 4. The CDR3 length is 12 residues.

The genes are TRBV5-1 and TRBJ2-1; D is perhaps TRBD1 (5 bases). Trimming removed 0 bases at V and 4 bases at J, with 11 bases between. Germline CDR1 and CDR2: SGHRS and YFSETQ. This CDR3 contains 15 residues. In DNA, the CDR3 is TGCGCCAGCAGCTTGGGATTACAGGCATACAATGAGCAGTTCTTC. Amino acid sequence: CASSLGLQAYNEQFF.

The chain is built from TRBV18 and TRBJ1-1; TRBD1 matches 11 bases. This CDR3 has 15 residues. With 4 bases clipped from V and 4 bases from J, the junction kept 5 bases outside the gene matches. Germline CDR1 is KGHSH and CDR2 is LQKENI. Written as DNA, the CDR3 is TGTGCCAGCTCACTAACCGGGACAGGGGGCACTGAAGCTTTCTTT. This codes for CASSLTGTGGTEAFF.

The chain uses TRBV7-9 and TRBJ1-2; D is ambiguous. The CDR3 length is 15 residues. Between the trimmed V and J ends, which lost 5 bases and 7 bases, there was a span of 20 bases. The germline V gene encodes CDR1 SEHNR and CDR2 FQNEAQ (reference sequence). DNA of the CDR3: TGTGCCAGCAGCATACCTGATCCCTCTTACATTGGCTACACCTTC. Its protein is CASSIPDPSYIGYTF.

The rearrangement joins TRBV7-2 to TRBJ2-3; TRBD2 might be the D (6 bases). The CDR3 has 16 amino acids. V lost 1 base, J lost 1 base, and 12 bases lay in between. In germline, CDR1 is SGHTA, CDR2 FQGNSA. In nucleotides, the CDR3 is TGTGCCAGCAGCTTAGTATTCTCGGGGGGCACAGATACGCAGTATTTT. This codes for CASSLVFSGGTDTQYF.

The chain uses TRBV9 and TRBJ2-3, with no clear D. Germline V gives CDR1 SGDLS, CDR2 YYNGEE. Trimming cost V 6 bases and J 2 bases, with 13 bases left between them. The CDR3 consists of 14 residues. CDR3 sequence (DNA): TGTGCCAGCACGGTCGGTTCGCCCACAGATACGCAGTATTTT. Its translation is CASTVGSPTDTQYF.

This clonotype appeared a few times. The CDR3 DNA reads as TGTGCCAGCACCGTTACAGGGGGCGGTGGGACCCAGTACTTC. This gives the protein CASTVTGGGGTQYF. The genes are TRBV6-5 and TRBJ2-5; 9 positions match TRBD1. V lost 7 bases and J lost 7; bases outside the gene matches: 10. This CDR3 spans 14 amino acids. The V gene's germline CDR1 is MNHEY and CDR2 SVGAGI.

The V call is TRBV19, the J call TRBJ2-7, with D possibly TRBD1 on 6 matching bases. Per the germline V gene, CDR1 is LNHDA and CDR2 is SQIVND (reference sequence). The CDR3 contains 14 residues. V lost 6 bases and J 7 bases, leaving 19 bases between the germline ends. The CDR3 nucleotides are TGTGCCAGTAGCGTCCAGGGACACATGACAGAGCAGTACTTC. Residues: CASSVQGHMTEQYF.

This clonotype was seen more than once but under ten times. The rearrangement uses TRBV7-2 and TRBJ2-7; a possible D gene is TRBD2 (5 bases). Between the trimmed V and J ends, which lost 1 base and 2 bases, there was a span of 9 bases. The CDR3 spans 14 residues. The germline V gene has CDR1 SGHTA and CDR2 FQGNSA. The CDR3 DNA reads as TGTGCCAGCAGCTTAGGGGTCGGGACCTACGAGCAGTACGTC. Translation: CASSLGVGTYEQYV.

The chain employs TRBV4-1 and TRBJ2-1, with a weak D call TRBD2 (7 bases). Germline lookup yields CDR1 MGHRA and CDR2 YSYEKL. Trimming shortened V by 0 bases and J by 0 bases, and 12 bases separated the two germline ends. This CDR3 has 17 amino acids. The CDR3 region is CASSQDSGGSSYNEQFF. The CDR3 nucleotides are TGCGCCAGCAGCCAAGACTCGGGGGGCAGCTCCTACAATGAGCAGTTCTTC.